A single sample gave rise to the 17 T cell receptor beta chains below, sequenced in a study of T cell responses to AZD1222 COVID-19 vaccine. Sequencing was performed with immunoSEQ multiplex PCR; in TCRdb, only in-frame clones are kept and a portion is missing. This sample yields about 87,000 clones, of which 85% to 90% are seen a single time; approximately 8.7% belongs to the top ten. This specimen consisted of peripheral blood, obtained on day 0 of AZD1222 vaccination. Every receptor here comes from an adult in good health.

The chain carries TRBV5-4 and TRBJ2-7; 7 nucleotides match TRBD1. The V gene's germline CDR1 is SGHNT and CDR2 YYREEE (reference sequence). CDR3 length equals 16 residues. Germline trimming cut 4 bases from V and 2 bases from J; bases unmatched to any gene: 12. CDR3 sequence (DNA): TGTGCCAGCAGCCTTGTTCCGGGACAGCGTACCTACGAGCAGTACTTC. Protein sequence: CASSLVPGQRTYEQYF.

The chain links TRBV2 to TRBJ1-4, with D hard to call. V shed 6 bases and J shed 0 bases, with 5 bases lying between them. The CDR3 consists of 13 residues. Germline CDR1 reads SNHLY; CDR2 reads FYNNEI. The CDR3 sequence: CASSTATNEKLFF. For the CDR3, the DNA is TGTGCCAGCAGCACAGCAACTAATGAAAAACTGTTTTTT.

This rearrangement joins TRBV6-6 to TRBJ2-3, with 7 bases lining up with TRBD2. Germline V gene sequence: CDR1 MNHNY, CDR2 SVGAGI (reference sequence). Unmatched junction bases numbered 13, after V lost 5 bases and J lost 2 bases. This CDR3 region has 17 residues. The CDR3 is CASSQDPWGGHTDTQYF. Here the CDR3 DNA reads TGTGCCAGCAGTCAGGACCCTTGGGGGGGTCACACAGATACGCAGTATTTT.

The chain carries TRBV7-9 and TRBJ2-7, with a possible D match to TRBD1 (5 bases). Trimming shortened V by 5 bases and J by 3 bases, and 17 bases separated the two germline ends. The CDR3 is 15 amino acids. CDR1 and CDR2 from the germline V gene are SEHNR and FQNEAQ (reference sequence). CDR3 DNA: TGTGCCAGCAGCCCGAGAGACAGTTCCCTCTACGAGCAGTACTTC. The encoded protein is CASSPRDSSLYEQYF.

This chain connects TRBV9 to TRBJ2-5, with TRBD2 matching over 11 bases. CDR3 length: 15 residues. The germline CDR1 and CDR2 sequences are SGDLS and YYNGEE. V trimming: 2 bases; J trimming: 5 bases; junction bases outside the gene matches: 5. The CDR3 sequence: CASSVSGGDGETQYF. For the CDR3, the DNA is TGTGCCAGCAGCGTTAGCGGGGGGGATGGGGAGACCCAGTACTTC.

This chain links TRBV2 with TRBJ1-4; D might be TRBD1 (5 bases). The CDR3 has 15 residues. Trimming removed 8 bases from V and 6 bases from J, with 19 bases in between. Germline V gene lookup returns CDR1 SNHLY and CDR2 FYNNEI. CDR3 region: CASGGGRAGDEKLFF. In nucleotides, the CDR3 is TGTGCCAGCGGGGGTGGCAGGGCGGGGGATGAAAAACTGTTTTTT.

This clone was seen a handful of times. The V and J genes are TRBV7-2 and TRBJ2-7; D remains unclear. The CDR3 extends over 14 amino acids. The V end was cut by 5 bases, the J end by 2 bases, with 13 bases between. Germline V gene data show CDR1 as SGHTA and CDR2 as FQGNSA. This CDR3 is CASSTHGGPYEQYF. Here the CDR3 DNA reads TGTGCCAGCAGCACCCACGGCGGTCCCTACGAGCAGTACTTC.

This chain joins TRBV6-5 and TRBJ1-4, with D possibly TRBD1 on 5 matching bases. This CDR3 spans 10 amino acids. The V gene's germline CDR1 is MNHEY and CDR2 SVGAGI. V gave up 8 bases and J gave up 7 bases, with 5 bases separating them. Here the CDR3 reads CASGGEKLFF. In nucleotides, the CDR3 is TGTGCCAGCGGGGGTGAAAAACTGTTTTTT.

The chain is built from TRBV9 and TRBJ2-4; D gene ambiguous. V was pared by 4 bases and J by 6 bases, with 20 bases between. The germline V gene has CDR1 SGDLS and CDR2 YYNGEE. This CDR3 has 16 amino acids. The CDR3 DNA is TGTGCCAGCAGCCCCACCTCCGGTGCAGGTACAAACATTCAGTACTTC. Translating it yields CASSPTSGAGTNIQYF.

This clone has just a few counts. The chain is built from TRBV19 and TRBJ2-7, with 15 bases fitting TRBD2. V gave up 5 bases and J gave up 2 bases; unmatched junction bases: 4. This CDR3 contains 16 residues. CDR1 and CDR2 (germline): LNHDA, SQIVND (reference sequence). CDR3 bases: TGTGCCAGTAGTTCCGGACTAGCGGGGGGGACCTACGAGCAGTACTTC. This gives the protein CASSSGLAGGTYEQYF. Full variable domain (missing parts from reference TRBV19 and TRBJ2-7): DGGITQSPKYLFRKEGQNVTLSCEQNLNHDAMYWYRQDPGQGLRLIYYSQIVNDFQKGDIAEGYSVSREKKESFPLTVTSAQKNPTAFYLCASSSGLAGGTYEQYFGPGTRLTVT.

The chain uses TRBV4-3 and TRBJ1-4; maybe TRBD1 (6 bases). This CDR3 is 18 amino acids long. V lost 4 bases to trimming and J lost 2 bases, with 20 bases between them. The V gene's germline CDR1 is LGHNA and CDR2 YSLEER. For the CDR3, the DNA is TGCGCCAGCAGCCGGACACGGGACACTGGGGGTACTAATGAAAAACTGTTTTTT. It yields the protein CASSRTRDTGGTNEKLFF.

This chain connects TRBV2 to TRBJ1-1, with D unclear. Trimming took 7 bases from V and 2 from J, leaving 8 bases between them. This CDR3 has 12 residues. The germline gives CDR1 SNHLY, CDR2 FYNNEI. The CDR3 spells CASNKANTEAFF. The CDR3 region has the DNA TGTGCCAGCAATAAGGCTAACACTGAAGCTTTCTTT.

The chain recombines TRBV7-8 with TRBJ2-5; a possible D gene is TRBD2 (5 bases). This CDR3 is built from 15 residues. The V gene's germline CDR1 is SGHVS and CDR2 FQNEAQ. Trimming cost V 6 bases and J 2 bases, with 16 bases left between them. The CDR3 bases are TGTGCCAGCAGGGAGGCAGGAGCCCGGCAAGAGACCCAGTACTTC. Residues: CASREAGARQETQYF.

Details on this clone: The same CDR3 can be traced to other DNA sequences in this sample. This chain uses TRBV7-9 with TRBJ1-5; D unresolved. Germline CDR1 and CDR2: SEHNR and FQNEAQ (reference sequence). Trimming took off 3 bases at V and 7 bases at J, with 10 bases between the two ends. CDR3 size: 13 residues. CDR3 sequence (DNA): TGTGCCAGCAGCTTGGGAGGGCTCCAGCCCCAGCATTTT. It specifies CASSLGGLQPQHF.

V and J are TRBV10-3 and TRBJ1-5; D is possibly TRBD1 (5 bases). V was pared by 0 bases and J by 0 bases, with 6 bases between. The CDR3 totals 15 residues. Germline V gene lookup returns CDR1 ENHRY and CDR2 SYGVKD. The CDR3, as DNA: TGTGCCATCAGTGAGTCACAGGATAGCAATCAGCCCCAGCATTTT. Amino acid sequence: CAISESQDSNQPQHF.

Worth noting for this clone: This sample also contains other DNA sequences that code for the same CDR3. The chain combines TRBV6-5 with TRBJ1-3, with 8 bases fitting TRBD1. V shed 4 bases, J shed 4 bases, and the junction held 0 bases outside the gene matches. CDR3 length: 13 amino acids. Germline assignment: CDR1 MNHEY and CDR2 SVGAGI. CDR3 nucleotides: TGTGCCAGCAGTTGGGACAGGGGAAACACCATATATTTT. Translating gives CASSWDRGNTIYF.

The chain employs TRBV27 and TRBJ2-2; D gene unclear. This CDR3 spans 14 amino acids. Trimming shortened V by 2 bases and J by 4 bases, and 8 bases separated the two germline ends. Per the germline V gene, CDR1 is MNHEY and CDR2 is SMNVEV (reference sequence). DNA for the CDR3: TGTGCCAGCAGTTTAAGGCAGTTCACCGGGGAGCTGTTTTTT. This codes for CASSLRQFTGELFF.